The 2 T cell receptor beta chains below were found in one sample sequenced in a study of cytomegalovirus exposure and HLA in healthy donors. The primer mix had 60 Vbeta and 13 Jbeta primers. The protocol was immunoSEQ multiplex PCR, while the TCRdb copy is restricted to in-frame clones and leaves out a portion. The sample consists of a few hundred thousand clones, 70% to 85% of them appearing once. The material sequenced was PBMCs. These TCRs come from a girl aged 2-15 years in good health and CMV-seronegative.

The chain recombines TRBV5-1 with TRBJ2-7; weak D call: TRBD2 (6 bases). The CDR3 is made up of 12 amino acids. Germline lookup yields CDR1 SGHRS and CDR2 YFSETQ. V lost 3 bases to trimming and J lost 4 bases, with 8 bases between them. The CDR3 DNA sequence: TGCGCCAGCAGCTCGGCGGGGTACGAGCAGTACTTC. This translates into CASSSAGYEQYF.

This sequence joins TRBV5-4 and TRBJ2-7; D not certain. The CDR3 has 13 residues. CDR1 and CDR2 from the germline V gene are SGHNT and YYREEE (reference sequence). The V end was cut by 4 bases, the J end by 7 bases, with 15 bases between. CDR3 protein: CASSPTPGSEQYF. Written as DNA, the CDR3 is TGTGCCAGCAGCCCCACCCCGGGTTCTGAGCAGTACTTC. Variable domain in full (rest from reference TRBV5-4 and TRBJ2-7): ETGVTQSPTHLIKTRGQQVTLRCSSQSGHNTVSWYQQALGQGPQFIFQYYREEENGRGNFPPRFSGLQFPNYSSELNVNALELDDSALYLCASSPTPGSEQYFGPGTRLTVT.